A single sample is the source of the 9 T cell receptor beta chains below, sequenced in a study of blood T cell repertoires in COVID-19. Measured with immunoSEQ multiplex PCR; TCRdb has only the in-frame clones, and not every one. The repertoire holds 70,000 to 85,000 clones, with roughly 82% as singletons. Sequencing was performed on peripheral blood. The receptors were sampled from a human donor in a cohort sampled during active COVID-19.

The chain recombines TRBV19 with TRBJ1-4; tentative D call: TRBD1 (6 bases). Trimming removed 5 bases from V and 7 bases from J, with 23 bases in between. The CDR3 is made up of 17 amino acids. Germline V CDR1 and CDR2: LNHDA, SQIVND (reference sequence). The CDR3, as DNA: TGTGCCAGTAGTTTCCAGACAATACAGGGAAGTGGTGAAAAACTGTTTTTT. This sequence encodes CASSFQTIQGSGEKLFF.

The chain recombines TRBV9 with TRBJ1-4; D possibly corresponds to TRBD1 (6 bases). The CDR3 covers 15 residues. Per germline, CDR1 SGDLS and CDR2 YYNGEE. Trimming removed 0 bases from V and 0 bases from J, with 6 bases in between. CDR3 sequence reads: CASSVGQATNEKLFF. The CDR3, as DNA: TGTGCCAGCAGCGTAGGACAGGCAACTAATGAAAAACTGTTTTTT.

V and J are TRBV28 and TRBJ1-5; TRBD1 matches 8 bases. CDR3 length equals 17 residues. The V segment lost 4 bases and the J segment 1 base; nucleotides outside the gene matches: 9. Germline V gene sequence: CDR1 MDHEN, CDR2 SYDVKM. CDR3 DNA sequence: TGTGCCAGCAGTTCCTCAGGGGGCTATCAGAGCAATCAGCCCCAGCATTTT. As protein: CASSSSGGYQSNQPQHF.

The chain links TRBV11-2 to TRBJ2-5, with 7 positions matching TRBD1. This CDR3 region has 16 residues. The V segment lost 1 base and the J segment 7 bases; nucleotides outside the gene matches: 12. Germline loops: CDR1 SGHAT, CDR2 FQNNGV. The CDR3 DNA sequence: TGTGCCAGCAGCTTAGGGGGAACAGGGGAAAAGGGGACCCAGTACTTC. As protein: CASSLGGTGEKGTQYF.

The gene calls are TRBV10-2 and TRBJ1-4, with D perhaps matching TRBD1 (5 bases). In germline, CDR1 is WSHSY, CDR2 SAAADI. V was clipped by 8 bases and J by 8 bases, with 12 bases between them. CDR3 length: 12 amino acids. The CDR3, as DNA: TGCGCCAGCGGGGACTTTGGGGAAAAACTGTTTTTT. Protein: CASGDFGEKLFF.

V and J are TRBV5-5 and TRBJ1-5; 8 positions agree with TRBD1. Trimming took 5 bases from V and 11 from J; bases not matched to a gene: 9. The CDR3 totals 13 residues. In germline, CDR1 is SGHKS, CDR2 YYEKEE (reference sequence). As DNA, the CDR3 is TGTGCCAGCAGTGTGACAGGGGAGGCGACCCAGCATTTT. This encodes CASSVTGEATQHF.

This chain joins TRBV24-1 and TRBJ2-7, with D maybe TRBD1 (5 bases). The CDR3 consists of 15 residues. Trimming shortened V by 4 bases and J by 2 bases, and 14 bases separated the two germline ends. The germline V gene encodes CDR1 KGHDR and CDR2 SFDVKD. The CDR3 sequence: CATSDPRQFPYEQYF. In DNA form, the CDR3 reads TGTGCCACCAGTGACCCCCGACAGTTCCCCTACGAGCAGTACTTC.

The V call is TRBV10-3, the J call TRBJ2-7; 9 bases fit TRBD2. This CDR3 has 14 residues. Germline V gene lookup returns CDR1 ENHRY and CDR2 SYGVKD. V was pared by 6 bases and J by 6 bases, with 9 bases of the junction left unmatched. The CDR3 region is CAISGGGGPSEQYF. CDR3 DNA: TGTGCCATCAGCGGCGGGGGGGGGCCGAGCGAGCAGTACTTC.

V and J are TRBV19 and TRBJ2-1; TRBD1 matches at 9 bases. V lost 8 bases and J lost 4; bases outside the gene matches: 18. Germline CDR1 and CDR2: LNHDA and SQIVND (reference sequence). The length of the CDR3 is 18 residues. The CDR3, as DNA: TGTGCCAGTCAACCCTGGGCGACGGGGACAGGGACATACAATGAGCAGTTCTTC. The encoded protein is CASQPWATGTGTYNEQFF. Looking up the rest from reference TRBV19 and TRBJ2-1 gives the full variable domain: DGGITQSPKYLFRKEGQNVTLSCEQNLNHDAMYWYRQDPGQGLRLIYYSQIVNDFQKGDIAEGYSVSREKKESFPLTVTSAQKNPTAFYLCASQPWATGTGTYNEQFFGPGTRLTVL.